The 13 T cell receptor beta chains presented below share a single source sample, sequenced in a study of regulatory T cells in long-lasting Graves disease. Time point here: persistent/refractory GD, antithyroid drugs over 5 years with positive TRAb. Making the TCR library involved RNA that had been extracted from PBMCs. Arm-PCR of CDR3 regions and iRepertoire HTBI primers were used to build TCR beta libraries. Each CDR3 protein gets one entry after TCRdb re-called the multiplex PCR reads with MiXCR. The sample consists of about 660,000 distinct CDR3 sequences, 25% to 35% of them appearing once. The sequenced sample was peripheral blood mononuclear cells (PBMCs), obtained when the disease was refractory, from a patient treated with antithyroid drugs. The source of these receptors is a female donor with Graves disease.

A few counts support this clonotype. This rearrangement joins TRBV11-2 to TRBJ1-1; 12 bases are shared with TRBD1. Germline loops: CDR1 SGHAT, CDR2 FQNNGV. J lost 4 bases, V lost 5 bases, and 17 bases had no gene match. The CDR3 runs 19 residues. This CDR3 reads CASSPLWQGQGARSTEAFF. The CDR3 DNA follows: TGTGCCAGCAGCCCCCTTTGGCAGGGACAGGGGGCACGGAGCACTGAAGCTTTCTTT.

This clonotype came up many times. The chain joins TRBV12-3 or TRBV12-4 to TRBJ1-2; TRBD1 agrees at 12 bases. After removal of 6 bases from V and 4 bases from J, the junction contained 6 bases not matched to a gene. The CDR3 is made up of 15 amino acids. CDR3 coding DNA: TGTGCCAGCAGCCAAGGGACAGGGGGCAGCTATGGCTACACCTTC. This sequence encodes CASSQGTGGSYGYTF.

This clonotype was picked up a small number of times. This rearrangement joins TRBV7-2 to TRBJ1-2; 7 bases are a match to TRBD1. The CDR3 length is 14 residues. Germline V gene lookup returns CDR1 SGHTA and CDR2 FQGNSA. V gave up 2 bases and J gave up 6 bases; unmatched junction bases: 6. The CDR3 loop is CASSLWRGRDGYTF. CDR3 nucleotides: TGTGCCAGCAGCTTATGGAGGGGGCGCGATGGCTACACCTTC.

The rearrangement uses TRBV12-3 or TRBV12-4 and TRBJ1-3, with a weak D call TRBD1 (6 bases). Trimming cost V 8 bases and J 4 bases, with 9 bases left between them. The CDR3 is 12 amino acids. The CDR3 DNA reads TGTGCCAGCGGGACACCAGGAAACACCATATATTTT. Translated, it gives CASGTPGNTIYF.

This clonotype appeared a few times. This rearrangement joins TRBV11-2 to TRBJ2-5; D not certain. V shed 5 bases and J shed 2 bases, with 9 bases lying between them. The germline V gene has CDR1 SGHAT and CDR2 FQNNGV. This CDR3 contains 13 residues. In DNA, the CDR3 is TGTGCCAGCAGCCATAACGTACAAGAGACCCAGTACTTC. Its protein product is CASSHNVQETQYF.

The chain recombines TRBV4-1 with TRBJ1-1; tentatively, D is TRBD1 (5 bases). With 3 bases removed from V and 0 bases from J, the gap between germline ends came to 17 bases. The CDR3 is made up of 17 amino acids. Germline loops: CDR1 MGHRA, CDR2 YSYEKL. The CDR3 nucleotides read TGCGCCAGCAGCCACACGCGCCGGGGGGACCTGAACACTGAAGCTTTCTTT. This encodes CASSHTRRGDLNTEAFF.

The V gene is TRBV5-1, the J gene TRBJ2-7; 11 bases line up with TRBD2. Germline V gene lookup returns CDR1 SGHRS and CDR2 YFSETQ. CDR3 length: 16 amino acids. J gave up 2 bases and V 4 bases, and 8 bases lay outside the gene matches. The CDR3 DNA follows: TGCGCCAGCAGCCCGGCTAGCGGGAGGCCGACCTACGAGCAGTACTTC. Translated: CASSPASGRPTYEQYF.

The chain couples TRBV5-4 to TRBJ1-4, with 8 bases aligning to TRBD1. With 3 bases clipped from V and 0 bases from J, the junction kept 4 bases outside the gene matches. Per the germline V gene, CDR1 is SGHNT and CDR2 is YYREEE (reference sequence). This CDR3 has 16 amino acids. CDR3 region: CASSSGQGPTNEKLFF. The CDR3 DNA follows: TGTGCCAGCAGCTCCGGACAGGGCCCAACTAATGAAAAACTGTTTTTT.

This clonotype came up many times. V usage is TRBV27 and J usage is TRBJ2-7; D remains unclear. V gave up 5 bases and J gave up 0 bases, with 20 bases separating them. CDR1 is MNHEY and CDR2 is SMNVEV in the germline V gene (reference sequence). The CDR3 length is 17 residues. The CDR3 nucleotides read TGTGCCAGCAGTCCCCCCCCGGTGGGGTGGAGCTCCTACGAGCAGTACTTC. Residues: CASSPPPVGWSSYEQYF.

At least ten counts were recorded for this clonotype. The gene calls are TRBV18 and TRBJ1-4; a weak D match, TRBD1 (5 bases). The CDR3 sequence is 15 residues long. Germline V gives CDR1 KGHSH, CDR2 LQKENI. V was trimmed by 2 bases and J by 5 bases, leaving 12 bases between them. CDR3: CASSPSGQSNEKLFF. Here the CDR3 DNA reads TGTGCCAGCTCACCATCAGGACAATCCAATGAAAAACTGTTTTTT.

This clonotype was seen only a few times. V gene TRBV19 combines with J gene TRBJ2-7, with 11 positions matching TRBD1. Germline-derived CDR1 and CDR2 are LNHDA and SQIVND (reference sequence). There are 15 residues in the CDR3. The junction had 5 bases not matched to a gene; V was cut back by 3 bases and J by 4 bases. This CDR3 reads CASSIGTGGAYEQYF. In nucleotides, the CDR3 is TGTGCCAGTAGTATCGGGACAGGGGGTGCATACGAGCAGTACTTC.

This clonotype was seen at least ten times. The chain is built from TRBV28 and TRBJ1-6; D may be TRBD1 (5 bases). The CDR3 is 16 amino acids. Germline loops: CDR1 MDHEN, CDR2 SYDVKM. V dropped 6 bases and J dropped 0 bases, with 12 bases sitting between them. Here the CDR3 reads CASRGRWSSYNSPLHF. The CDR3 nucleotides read TGTGCCAGCAGGGGACGGTGGAGCTCCTATAATTCACCCCTCCACTTT.

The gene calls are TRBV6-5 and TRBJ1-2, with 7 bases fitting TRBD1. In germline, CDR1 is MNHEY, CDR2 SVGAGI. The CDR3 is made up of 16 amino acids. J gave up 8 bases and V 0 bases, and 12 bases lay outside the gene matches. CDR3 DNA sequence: TGTGCCAGCAGTTACTCGAAGGGACAGCTCCCGTGGGGCTACACCTTC. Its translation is CASSYSKGQLPWGYTF.